These 12 T cell receptor beta chains were sequenced from one sample in a study of T cells in tumors after PD-1 blockade (dated by TCRdb to the late 2010s). The time point label corresponds to: after anti-PD-1 therapy. Libraries were made using the immunoSEQ multiplex PCR assay. TCRdb obtained this table from immuneACCESS and retained in-frame rearrangements with V and J assigned. These tables miss some clones; where compared with another copy, unresolved V genes account for less than half of the shortfall, and the remainder is unexplained. The sample yields roughly 13,000 clones; around two thirds were counted once. More than 30% of the sample is in the top ten clones. Sequenced here: tumor tissue, sampled after anti-PD-1 treatment. The origin of the receptors is a human donor with cutaneous squamous cell carcinoma.

The J gene is TRBJ1-2, the V gene TRBV20-1; D is ambiguous. The germline V and J ends were trimmed by 7 bases and 4 bases, with 10 bases remaining between them. Germline V lookup: CDR1 DFQATT, CDR2 SNEGSKA (reference sequence). This CDR3 has 11 amino acids. This CDR3 is CSEGAIYGYTF. The CDR3 DNA reads as TGCAGTGAGGGAGCCATCTATGGCTACACCTTC.

The rearrangement uses TRBV28 and TRBJ2-1, with D possibly matching TRBD2 (6 bases). There are 14 residues in the CDR3. Trimming removed 5 bases from V and 4 bases from J, with 12 bases in between. Per the germline V gene, CDR1 is MDHEN and CDR2 is SYDVKM. This chain's CDR3 is CASSQLGGYNEQFF. The CDR3 DNA reads as TGTGCCAGCAGTCAATTGGGAGGTTACAATGAGCAGTTCTTC.

This sequence joins TRBV7-9 and TRBJ1-4; 7 bases are shared with TRBD1. J was trimmed by 6 bases and V by 5 bases; bases with no gene match: 9. The CDR3 runs to 15 residues. Per germline, CDR1 SEHNR and CDR2 FQNEAQ (reference sequence). CDR3: CASSKRQGTHEKLFF. The CDR3 DNA is TGTGCCAGCAGCAAAAGACAGGGAACGCATGAAAAACTGTTTTTT.

The chain uses TRBV28 and TRBJ2-4; D unresolved. Trimming took off 4 bases at V and 0 bases at J, with 10 bases between the two ends. This CDR3 has 15 residues. CDR1 is MDHEN, CDR2 SYDVKM, per germline. CDR3: CASSSRRVAKNIQYF. The CDR3 DNA reads TGTGCCAGCAGTTCCCGAAGGGTAGCCAAAAACATTCAGTACTTC.

The chain combines TRBV11-1 with TRBJ2-7; possibly TRBD2 for D (6 bases). The germline gives CDR1 SGHAT, CDR2 FQDESV (reference sequence). This CDR3 comprises 13 residues. Trimming removed 4 bases from V and 3 bases from J, with 10 bases in between. Written as DNA, the CDR3 is TGTGCCAGCAGCTCCGGGAGATTCTACGAGCAGTACTTC. Residues: CASSSGRFYEQYF.

V gene TRBV20-1 combines with J gene TRBJ2-3; 8 bases line up with TRBD2. Germline CDR1 reads DFQATT; CDR2 reads SNEGSKA (reference sequence). V dropped 3 bases and J dropped 1; count of bases not matched to a gene: 3. This CDR3 contains 14 residues. Written as DNA, the CDR3 is TGCAGTGCTAGTATCGGGGGGGGCACAGATACGCAGTATTTT. Amino acid sequence: CSASIGGGTDTQYF.

The chain recombines TRBV11-3 with TRBJ2-5; 8 bases fit TRBD2. This CDR3 has 16 residues. Germline V lookup: CDR1 SGHNT, CDR2 YENEEA. Unmatched junction bases numbered 10, after V lost 5 bases and J lost 2 bases. CDR3 region: CASSPIGGASQETQYF. CDR3 DNA: TGTGCCAGCAGCCCCATCGGGGGGGCCTCACAAGAGACCCAGTACTTC.

V and J are TRBV3-1 (or the pseudogene TRBV3-2) and TRBJ2-2; D unclear. Per the germline V gene, CDR1 is LGHDT and CDR2 is YNNKEL (reference sequence). This CDR3 comprises 12 residues. V dropped 8 bases and J dropped 4 bases, with 8 bases sitting between them. The CDR3 nucleotides are TGTGCCAGCGGACGAAGCACCGGGGAGCTGTTTTTT. It translates to CASGRSTGELFF.

The genes are TRBV5-4 and TRBJ1-6; D is unresolved. This CDR3 has 17 amino acids. Per the germline V gene, CDR1 is SGHNT and CDR2 is YYREEE (reference sequence). V gave up 4 bases and J gave up 0 bases, with 14 bases separating them. CDR3 DNA: TGTGCCAGCAGCCCGGGTGTGGGTAGCTCCTATAATTCACCCCTCCACTTT. Protein sequence: CASSPGVGSSYNSPLHF. The complete variable domain, with remaining parts taken from reference TRBV5-4 and TRBJ1-6, reads ETGVTQSPTHLIKTRGQQVTLRCSSQSGHNTVSWYQQALGQGPQFIFQYYREEENGRGNFPPRFSGLQFPNYSSELNVNALELDDSALYLCASSPGVGSSYNSPLHFGNGTRLTVT.

The rearrangement links TRBV5-1 to TRBJ1-2; 7 bases agree with TRBD1. CDR1 and CDR2 from the germline V gene are SGHRS and YFSETQ. J lost 8 bases, V lost 4 bases, and 11 bases had no gene match. The CDR3 runs to 14 residues. The CDR3 here is CASSLKGDRSGYTF. Here the CDR3 DNA reads TGCGCCAGCAGCCTGAAAGGGGACAGAAGCGGCTACACCTTC.

The chain carries TRBV7-2 and TRBJ1-4; D is unresolved. The germline V gene encodes CDR1 SGHTA and CDR2 FQGNSA. Trimming took off 4 bases at V and 6 bases at J, with 9 bases between the two ends. CDR3 length: 13 residues. The CDR3 here is CASSSRRDEKLFF. The CDR3 coding sequence is TGTGCCAGCAGCTCACGTAGAGATGAAAAACTGTTTTTT. Full variable domain (remainder filled in from reference TRBV7-2 and TRBJ1-4): GAGVSQSPSNKVTEKGKDVELRCDPISGHTALYWYRQSLGQGLEFLIYFQGNSAPDKSGLPSDRFSAERTGGSVSTLTIQRTQQEDSAVYLCASSSRRDEKLFFGSGTQLSVL.

This clone was observed a few times. The chain joins TRBV7-6 to TRBJ1-1, with D possibly being TRBD1 (6 bases). V was trimmed by 1 base and J by 4 bases, leaving 10 bases between them. Germline CDR1 SGHVS, CDR2 FNYEAQ. This CDR3 is 14 amino acids long. The CDR3 loop reads CASSLDRVSTEAFF. The CDR3 nucleotides read TGTGCCAGCAGCTTAGACAGGGTTAGCACTGAAGCTTTCTTT.